These 27 T cell receptor beta chains were sequenced from one sample in a study of blood T cell repertoires in COVID-19 (dated by TCRdb to the early 2020s). Receptor amplification or capture employed the immunoSEQ multiplex PCR assay. TCRdb provides this immuneACCESS table in a form limited to in-frame rearrangements. Some clones are lacking; in checked studies, under half of them reflect an unresolved V gene, and why the rest are absent is not known. This sample comprises about 160,000 clones, about nine tenths of them detected only once. Approximately 2.2% of the sample is taken by the ten largest. Sequenced: peripheral blood. Every receptor here comes from a man between 18 and 29 years old with acute or convalescent COVID-19.

The CDR3 DNA is TGTGCCAGTAGTATCGCCGGGACAGGGGACGAGCAGTACTTC. Its translation is CASSIAGTGDEQYF. The gene calls are TRBV19 and TRBJ2-7; 10 bases agree with TRBD1. From germline, CDR1 is LNHDA and CDR2 SQIVND (reference sequence). This CDR3 has 14 residues. V gave up 3 bases and J gave up 5 bases; unmatched junction bases: 4.

The rearrangement uses TRBV25-1 and TRBJ1-5; D is unclear. The length of the CDR3 is 8 residues. Germline V lookup: CDR1 MGHDK, CDR2 SYGVNS. Trimming removed 8 bases at V and 15 bases at J, with 8 bases between. CDR3 sequence (DNA): TGTGCCAGCGGCTCAGGGCATTTT. The encoded protein is CASGSGHF.

The chain is built from TRBV19 and TRBJ2-7; weak D call: TRBD1 (6 bases). Between the trimmed V and J ends, which lost 5 bases and 1 base, there was a span of 9 bases. The CDR3 is made up of 13 amino acids. Germline CDR1 is LNHDA and CDR2 is SQIVND (reference sequence). Here the CDR3 reads CASSRGQSYEQYF. CDR3 in DNA: TGTGCCAGTAGTCGAGGACAGTCCTACGAGCAGTACTTC.

This chain joins TRBV18 and TRBJ1-3, with unresolved D. Germline CDR1 KGHSH, CDR2 LQKENI. CDR3 length equals 15 residues. Trimming pared 3 bases from V and 3 bases from J, leaving 12 bases between. CDR3 bases: TGTGCCAGCTCACCCATCCGGGAGAATGGAAACACCATATATTTT. Its protein is CASSPIRENGNTIYF. Together with reference TRBV18 and TRBJ1-3, the CDR3 gives the full variable domain: NAGVMQNPRHLVRRRGQEARLRCSPMKGHSHVYWYRQLPEEGLKFMVYLQKENIIDESGMPKERFSAEFPKEGPSILRIQQVVRGDSAAYFCASSPIRENGNTIYFGEGSWLTVV.

The chain carries TRBV6-4 and TRBJ2-5; 10 positions agree with TRBD2. Germline assignment: CDR1 MRHNA and CDR2 SNTAGT. The CDR3 loop spans 14 amino acids. V trimming: 3 bases; J trimming: 2 bases; junction bases outside the gene matches: 0. The CDR3 DNA reads as TGTGCCAGCAGTGAAGCGGGGGGGCAAGAGACCCAGTACTTC. Its translation: CASSEAGGQETQYF.

The chain has TRBV10-3 and TRBJ2-1; 9 nucleotides line up with TRBD2. This CDR3 has 16 residues. From germline, CDR1 is ENHRY and CDR2 SYGVKD. V was clipped by 0 bases and J by 5 bases; unmatched bases: 5. The CDR3 is CAISESTSGLNNEQFF. As DNA, the CDR3 is TGTGCCATCAGTGAGTCGACTAGCGGATTGAACAATGAGCAGTTCTTC.

This chain links TRBV27 with TRBJ2-3; 10 bases fit TRBD1. This CDR3 spans 13 amino acids. V trimming: 7 bases; J trimming: 5 bases; junction bases outside the gene matches: 3. CDR1 and CDR2 (germline): MNHEY, SMNVEV (reference sequence). The chain's CDR3 is CASTRDRGDTQYF. The CDR3 DNA reads as TGTGCCAGCACCCGGGACAGGGGAGATACGCAGTATTTT.

The rearrangement uses TRBV5-1 and TRBJ2-7; TRBD2 matches at 15 bases. Germline CDR1 SGHRS, CDR2 YFSETQ. CDR3 length: 16 amino acids. V trimming: 4 bases; J trimming: 6 bases; junction bases outside the gene matches: 8. The CDR3 coding sequence is TGCGCCAGCAGCCCGGGACTAGCGGGAGGTAATGGCGAGCAGTACTTC. This translates into CASSPGLAGGNGEQYF. Using reference TRBV5-1 and TRBJ2-7 for the parts outside the CDR3, the full variable domain is KAGVTQTPRYLIKTRGQQVTLSCSPISGHRSVSWYQQTPGQGLQFLFEYFSETQRNKGNFPGRFSGRQFSNSRSEMNVSTLELGDSALYLCASSPGLAGGNGEQYFGPGTRLTVT.

This rearrangement joins TRBV9 to TRBJ1-6; D possibly corresponds to TRBD1 (5 bases). The V gene's germline CDR1 is SGDLS and CDR2 YYNGEE. This CDR3 has 15 amino acids. Trimming removed 3 bases at V and 7 bases at J, with 14 bases between. The CDR3 DNA follows: TGTGCCAGCAGCGAGTTCGGGGGTTTCAATTCACCCCTCCACTTT. Translated, it gives CASSEFGGFNSPLHF.

This clone appeared a few times. V gene TRBV28 combines with J gene TRBJ2-2; a weak D match, TRBD1 (6 bases). CDR1 is MDHEN, CDR2 SYDVKM, per germline. The V and J ends lost 11 bases and 4 bases respectively, with 14 bases between them. The CDR3 covers 13 residues. The CDR3 DNA sequence: TGTGCCGGCCAACAGGGAGTCACCGGGGAGCTGTTTTTT. Its translation: CAGQQGVTGELFF. The variable domain in full, with the rest retrieved from reference TRBV28 and TRBJ2-2, is DVKVTQSSRYLVKRTGEKVFLECVQDMDHENMFWYRQDPGLGLRLIYFSYDVKMKEKGDIPEGYSVSREKKERFSLILESASTNQTSMYLCAGQQGVTGELFFGEGSRLTVL.

The J gene is TRBJ2-7, the V gene TRBV29-1; a possible D gene is TRBD1 (6 bases). Trimming took 2 bases from V and 3 from J, leaving 14 bases between them. The CDR3 loop spans 14 amino acids. Germline CDR1 is SQVTM and CDR2 is ANQGSEA. CDR3 bases: TGCAGCGTTGAATTGGGACATTTGAGCTACGAGCAGTACTTC. Translating it yields CSVELGHLSYEQYF.

This sequence joins TRBV5-8 and TRBJ2-2, with 11 bases matching TRBD2. J was trimmed by 1 base and V by 7 bases; bases with no gene match: 6. The CDR3 loop spans 16 amino acids. CDR1 is SGHTS, CDR2 YDEGEE, per germline. CDR3 sequence: CASRPGTSGNTGELFF. CDR3 DNA sequence: TGTGCCAGCCGCCCCGGGACTAGCGGGAACACCGGGGAGCTGTTTTTT.

The chain links TRBV27 to TRBJ1-5; the D is unclear. This CDR3 spans 15 amino acids. V was pared by 2 bases and J by 0 bases, with 8 bases between. Germline V gene sequence: CDR1 MNHEY, CDR2 SMNVEV (reference sequence). The CDR3 DNA sequence: TGTGCCAGCAGTTTAGGGCTGAATAGCAATCAGCCCCAGCATTTT. Its protein product is CASSLGLNSNQPQHF.

The chain uses TRBV25-1 and TRBJ2-1; 7 bases line up with TRBD1. The ends lost 4 bases at V and 0 bases at J; junction bases unmatched: 3. The CDR3 runs 15 residues. Germline V CDR1 and CDR2: MGHDK, SYGVNS. CDR3 residues: CASSVRDSSYNEQFF. The CDR3 nucleotides are TGTGCCAGCAGTGTCAGGGACAGCTCCTACAATGAGCAGTTCTTC.

The chain joins TRBV30 to TRBJ1-5; D may be TRBD1 (5 bases). This CDR3 is 15 amino acids long. CDR1 and CDR2 from the germline V gene are GTSNPN and SVGIG (reference sequence). Between the trimmed V and J ends, which lost 3 bases and 5 bases, there was a span of 17 bases. CDR3 coding DNA: TGTGCCTGGAGCTTAAAGGGGTCTGGATATCAGCCCCAGCATTTT. Translating gives CAWSLKGSGYQPQHF.

V is TRBV27 and J is TRBJ2-7; 7 nucleotides align to TRBD2. V trimming: 2 bases; J trimming: 2 bases; junction bases outside the gene matches: 12. This CDR3 is built from 17 residues. Germline V gene data show CDR1 as MNHEY and CDR2 as SMNVEV (reference sequence). The CDR3 sequence is CASSLNRRGSVPYEQYF. The CDR3 region has the DNA TGTGCCAGCAGTTTAAATCGTCGCGGGAGCGTACCCTACGAGCAGTACTTC.

This clone was observed once. The chain recombines TRBV5-8 with TRBJ1-3, with no clear D. V lost 0 bases and J 0 bases, leaving 10 bases between the germline ends. This CDR3 is built from 16 residues. Looked up from germline, CDR1 is SGHTS and CDR2 is YDEGEE. The CDR3 sequence is CASSLGTSISGNTIYF. Here the CDR3 DNA reads TGTGCCAGCAGCTTGGGGACTTCTATCTCTGGAAACACCATATATTTT. The entire variable domain, with the rest obtained from reference TRBV5-8 and TRBJ1-3, is as follows: EAGVTQSPTHLIKTRGQQATLRCSPISGHTSVYWYQQALGLGLQFLLWYDEGEERNRGNFPPRFSGRQFPNYSSELNVNALELEDSALYLCASSLGTSISGNTIYFGEGSWLTVV.

The CDR3 protein is CASSLTGGSGANVLTF. CDR3 sequence (DNA): TGTGCCAGCAGTTTGACAGGGGGTAGCGGGGCCAACGTCCTGACTTTC. The chain recombines TRBV6-2 or TRBV6-3 with TRBJ2-6; 9 bases line up with TRBD1. In germline, CDR1 is MNHEY, CDR2 SVGEGT. The CDR3 is 16 amino acids. Trimming removed 4 bases from V and 4 bases from J; junction bases left unmatched: 5.

This clone was seen only a few times. The J gene is TRBJ1-2, the V gene TRBV9, with TRBD1 matching over 8 bases. V lost 2 bases and J lost 2; bases outside the gene matches: 8. Germline CDR1 reads SGDLS; CDR2 reads YYNGEE. This CDR3 region has 16 residues. The CDR3 here is CASSVGGQGGNYGYTF. CDR3 coding DNA: TGTGCCAGCAGCGTCGGAGGACAGGGTGGGAACTATGGCTACACCTTC.

The CDR3 DNA reads as TGTGCTAGTGGACGCAGGGCCTCTGGAAACACCATATATTTT. Encoded protein: CASGRRASGNTIYF. The chain is built from TRBV12-5 and TRBJ1-3, with D perhaps TRBD1 (5 bases). This CDR3 comprises 14 residues. CDR1 LGHNT and CDR2 FRNRAP come from the germline V gene. V lost 6 bases, J lost 0 bases, and 9 bases lay in between.

The chain uses TRBV23-1 and TRBJ1-6; no definite D call. TRBV23-1 qualifies as an ORF whose function is uncertain. V was pared by 0 bases and J by 6 bases, with 12 bases between. The CDR3 is 16 amino acids. The CDR3 loop is CASSQSRQSSNSPLHF. The DNA for the CDR3 is TGCGCCAGCAGTCAATCGAGGCAAAGCTCTAATTCACCCCTCCACTTT.

The rearrangement uses TRBV18 and TRBJ1-1; D gene ambiguous. The CDR3 length is 15 residues. CDR1 is KGHSH, CDR2 LQKENI, per germline. V was pared by 4 bases and J by 0 bases, with 12 bases between. CDR3 nucleotide sequence: TGTGCCAGCTCACGGTCGGAGGCGATGAACACTGAAGCTTTCTTT. Translation gives CASSRSEAMNTEAFF.

V and J are TRBV6-5 and TRBJ2-1; 7 bases are a match to TRBD1. Germline CDR1 MNHEY, CDR2 SVGAGI. V shed 7 bases and J 3 bases; nucleotides not matched to a gene: 9. The CDR3 covers 15 residues. The CDR3, as DNA: TGTGCCAGCACCGCCGAGGGGACAGTCTACAATGAGCAGTTCTTC. Translated: CASTAEGTVYNEQFF.

This clone was detected once. This chain uses TRBV9 with TRBJ2-5; D is undetermined. V was clipped by 2 bases and J by 1 base, with 9 bases between them. Germline V gene sequence: CDR1 SGDLS, CDR2 YYNGEE. This CDR3 contains 14 residues. The CDR3 reads CASSVGSFQETQYF. The DNA for the CDR3 is TGTGCCAGCAGCGTGGGCAGCTTCCAAGAGACCCAGTACTTC.

The chain uses TRBV5-5 and TRBJ2-1, with TRBD2 matching over 10 bases. The CDR3 sequence is 17 residues long. The germline V gene has CDR1 SGHKS and CDR2 YYEKEE (reference sequence). With 3 bases clipped from V and 0 bases from J, the junction kept 6 bases outside the gene matches. Here the CDR3 DNA reads TGTGCCAGCAGCTCTGAGCGGGAGGGATTCTCCTACAATGAGCAGTTCTTC. It is translated as CASSSEREGFSYNEQFF.

This sequence joins TRBV20-1 and TRBJ1-1; D perhaps matches TRBD1 (5 bases). V lost 6 bases and J 6 bases, leaving 11 bases between the germline ends. The CDR3 is 11 amino acids. The germline V gene encodes CDR1 DFQATT and CDR2 SNEGSKA (reference sequence). For the CDR3, the DNA is TGCAGTGCGATCAGGGTTCCTGAAGCTTTCTTT. This sequence encodes CSAIRVPEAFF.

This chain links TRBV10-3 with TRBJ2-7, with D maybe TRBD2 (7 bases). This CDR3 is built from 12 residues. Trimming stripped 8 bases from V and 2 bases from J, with 10 bases between. Germline loops: CDR1 ENHRY, CDR2 SYGVKD. DNA for the CDR3: TGTGCCATCGGGGAGGGGGCCTACGAGCAGTACTTC. Translated: CAIGEGAYEQYF.